This T cell receptor beta chain stems from a study of T cells expressing NK-cell markers. The study's findings and limits: Several donors likewise had their CD3+CD56-NKG2C+ fraction led by these clonotypes. A range of about 1.0-7.5% of CD8+ T cells consisted of dominant NKG2C+ clonotypes in more than five donors.

The cDNA for TCR beta came from 5'RACE template switching with UMIs. TCRdb reprocessed the 5' RACE reads and keeps a single row for each CDR3 protein, giving no DNA. Its listing shows 150,000 or so distinct CDR3 sequences. CDR1 and CDR2 from the germline V gene are MDHEN and SYDVKM. This CDR3 is 13 amino acids long. About this clonotype itself: The target antigen is unknown.

The source material was blood T cells: a sorted CD56 or NKG2C T cell subset, CD4+ or CD8+ T cells, or bulk PBMC T cells (not recorded which). The sequence came from a woman between 18 and 70 years old in good health. The gene calls are TRBV28 and TRBJ2-7; the TRBD2 assignment by TCRdb is unverifiable without DNA. The CDR3 here is CASRPPTSGEQYF.